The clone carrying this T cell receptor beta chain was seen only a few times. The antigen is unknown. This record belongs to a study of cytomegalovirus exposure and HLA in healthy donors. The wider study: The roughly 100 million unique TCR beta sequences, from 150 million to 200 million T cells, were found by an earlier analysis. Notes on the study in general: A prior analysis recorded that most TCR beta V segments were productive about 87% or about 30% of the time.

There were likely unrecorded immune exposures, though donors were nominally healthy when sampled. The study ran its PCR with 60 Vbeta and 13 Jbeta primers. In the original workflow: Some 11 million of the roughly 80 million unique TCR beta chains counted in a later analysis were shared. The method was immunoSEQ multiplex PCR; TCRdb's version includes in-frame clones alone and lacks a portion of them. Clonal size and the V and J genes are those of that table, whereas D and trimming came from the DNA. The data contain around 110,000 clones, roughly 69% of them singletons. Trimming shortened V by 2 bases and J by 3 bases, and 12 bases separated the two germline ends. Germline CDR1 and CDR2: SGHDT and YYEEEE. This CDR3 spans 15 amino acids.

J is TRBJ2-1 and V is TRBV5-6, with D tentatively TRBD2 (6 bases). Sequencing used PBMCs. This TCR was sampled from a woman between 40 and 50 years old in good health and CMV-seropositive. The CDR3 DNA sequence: TGTGCCAGCAGCTTATGGGGAGCGGGCTACAATGAGCAGTTCTTC. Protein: CASSLWGAGYNEQFF.